This entry features one T cell receptor beta chain sequence. This sample also contains other DNA sequences that code for the same CDR3. These data belong to a study of blood T cell repertoires in COVID-19. The repertoire was sequenced with immunoSEQ multiplex PCR; TCRdb's copy has only in-frame clones and lacks some. The sample lists approximately 400,000 clones; 70% to 90% were seen once. Trimming at V came to 4 bases and at J to 2 bases, leaving 12 bases not matched to a gene. This CDR3 contains 19 residues. Germline CDR1 and CDR2: LGHNA and YNFKEQ. The receptor was isolated from a man in his forties with acute or convalescent COVID-19. The chain recombines TRBV4-2 with TRBJ2-4, with 12 nucleotides matching TRBD2. The sequenced sample consisted of peripheral blood. The chain's CDR3 is CASSRGGLAGGLTKNIQYF. CDR3 sequence (DNA): TGTGCCAGCAGCCGAGGGGGGCTAGCGGGGGGGCTGACCAAAAACATTCAGTACTTC.